This T cell receptor beta chain was obtained from a study of cytomegalovirus exposure and HLA in healthy donors (dated by TCRdb to the late 2010s). Background on the whole study: An earlier analysis of several hundred of the donors reported approximately 300 Gb of sequence data and about 100 million unique TCR beta sequences from about 179 million T cells. Along with the roughly 700-subject first cohort, a separate validation cohort of around 120 different subjects was used. All discovery cohort repertoires had been generated using a single sequencing platform. Both class I and class II loci were covered by HLA typing, at four-digit resolution. An earlier analysis of 587 of the donors used high-throughput TCR beta sequencing to judge whether each TCR beta V gene segment behaved as functional or pseudogenic. On average, roughly 250,000 unique TCR beta nucleotide sequences were sequenced per donor among 398 genotyped donors of the cohort, with roughly 20% of those sequences being non-productive. Donor age, sex, ethnicity and CMV serostatus were compiled together with the repertoire data. A later genetic analysis used genome-wide SNP genotypes for 398 of the 666 donors, treating that subset as a discovery cohort. In a later analysis, previously published TCR beta repertoires from 666 donors were re-analyzed and high-resolution HLA genotyping was added so that TCR occurrence patterns could be studied. An early release covering roughly 600 HLA-typed donors comprised roughly 300 gigabases of sequencing data and around 80 million unique TCR sequences. Using immunosequencing, the study profiled T cell repertoires from about 650 subjects and related those repertoires to cytomegalovirus serostatus. Rather than drawing on any new phenotypic data, the later analysis identified candidate immune exposures from TCR beta sequences and the way those sequences occurred across donors. A few DR-DQ haplotypes were treated as single units for association and clustering because of strong linkage in the cohort. High-throughput TCR immunosequencing, statistical association of individual TCRs with disease status, and machine learning were combined to predict cytomegalovirus infection status. Among the roughly 410 genotyped donors, under 90% belonged to the genetic ancestry cluster associated with self-reported Caucasian donors. The aim of the study was to test whether cataloging public T cell receptors could identify signatures of past pathogen exposure. Typing coverage differed by locus: A, B, C, DRB1 and DQB1 were typed in about 620-640 donors, DQA1 in about 510, DPA1 in around 580, and DPB1 in around 440.

Results the study describes overall, beyond this receptor: CMV serostatus was the only immune exposure information available for the cohort. Most TCR sequences were observed very rarely across donors, whereas some public TCRs were present in many individuals. When HLA alleles, especially DR and DQ, strongly co-occurred, TCR associations were difficult to assign to individual alleles. In vitro tests confirmed that a few of the cytomegalovirus-associated TCR beta chains recognize cytomegalovirus antigens. In a later analysis, HLA-associated TCR beta chains showed more clonal expansion and lower generation probabilities than non-associated chains that were equally common. Compared with the approximately 720-donor mean, donors in an Asian-associated ancestry cluster had fewer N-insertions in productive TCRs, according to a later genetic analysis. Linkage disequilibrium might explain the correlated functional status among segregating V segments, but an unknown experimental factor could not be excluded. Some IMGT-functional V segments, including TRBV6-2 and TRBV6-3, could not be told apart with the 87-base-pair reads, so those segments were excluded. In an earlier analysis of 587 of the donors, most TCR beta V segments appeared in productive rearrangements about 87% or about 30% of the time, broadly matching IMGT annotations. A further reported finding was that TCR beta sequences accurately predicted the HLA-A and HLA-B alleles for most subjects in the first cohort. According to a later analysis, most CMV-associated TCR beta chains appeared to be HLA-restricted, and the HLA associations seemed to be driven largely by CMV exposure. A later analysis found that TCR association rates varied across HLA loci, with DRB1 alleles showing the most associated TCRs and HLA-C alleles the fewest. Because some donors lacked HLA typing at each locus, the association tests relied only on the typed subset. A cluster of highly shared sequence variants was judged likely to represent a technical artifact of the sequencing pipeline. Because counts were too low, roughly 18 rarely observed V segments, including chromosome 9 orphons, were left out of the earlier analysis of 587 of the donors. Specific HLA alleles were associated with more than 15,000 TCR beta sequences at a false discovery rate of 0.05 in a later analysis. V-gene and J-gene trimming of TCR beta chains was associated with a missense DCLRE1C variant in a later genetic analysis, and the association was replicated in an independent cohort. It was suggested by the authors that the approach could potentially be generalized to other disease states and immunological phenotypes. In both the original and validation cohorts, the classifier was reported to diagnose cytomegalovirus status with high specificity and sensitivity. Several of the top co-occurrence clusters appeared to be linked to parvovirus B19, influenza, CMV and Epstein-Barr virus, according to a later analysis. The study listed 150 to 200 TCR beta chains as associated with cytomegalovirus. Sequencing depth was assumed to be roughly uniform across donors in the presence/absence analyses, though that assumption may not hold. In this cohort, only TCR beta chains were sequenced, and detectable features were limited by the absence of alpha or paired-chain data.

CDR1 and CDR2 (KGHSH, LQKENI) derive from the germline V gene. From the cysteine through the phenylalanine, the CDR3 covers 15 amino acids. Only the CDR3 part of the read is kept: 45 bases, read in frame from the first base. Trimming takes 3 bases from V and 0 bases from J, and the germline ends sit 12 bases apart. In total, roughly 670 healthy bone marrow donors made up the cohort. All cohort members were sampled while nominally healthy, although unrecorded immune exposures were likely present. The donor was CMV seronegative and belonged to the group of over 350 seronegative cohort members. Each donor provided a peripheral blood sample, and peripheral blood mononuclear cells were used for TCR beta sequencing. Genomic DNA extraction from the blood cell samples was performed with the Qiagen DNeasy Blood Extraction Kit. Library preparation used the immunoSEQ multiplex PCR assay. A mixture of 60 forward primers for TCR Vbeta segments and 13 reverse primers for TCR Jbeta segments was used in the multiplex PCR. Amplification of the CDR3 region of rearranged TCR beta genes was performed with a multiplex PCR assay on genomic DNA. Amplified TCR beta libraries were sequenced as 87-base-pair reads on the Illumina HiSeq System. Turning to the authors' computational methods: Across the 700 or so repertoires, a later analysis counted about 81 million unique TCR beta chains, roughly 11 million of which were shared by at least two donors. A nearest-neighbor algorithm error-corrected the raw reads and collapsed the reads into unique sequences, merging closely related sequences to remove PCR and sequencing errors. To assign V, D and J gene segments, CDR3 sequences were aligned to IMGT reference sequences. For a sequence to be retained, at least a six-nucleotide match to both a V gene segment and a J gene segment was required. A rearrangement was called productive if the CDR3 had no stop codons and remained in frame with V and J, and every other rearrangement was called non-productive. CDR3 was defined by IMGT convention, running from the second conserved V-encoded cysteine to the conserved J-encoded phenylalanine. The earlier analysis of about 590 of the donors excluded sequences that lacked an unambiguous match to a single V gene segment. In an earlier analysis of roughly 500 of the donors, V segments were called functional above 56.7% productive rearrangements and were called segregating when the between-donor standard deviation exceeded 5%. A statistical classification framework was built for diagnosing cytomegalovirus status from the catalog of TCR beta chain sequences. In a later analysis, TCR nucleotide sequences were compared against IMGT/GENE-DB human TR gene sequences so that V and J genes could be assigned. Using the TCRdist pipeline, a later analysis assigned CDR3 sequences along with most-parsimonious VDJ recombination scenarios. A later analysis defined each TCR beta chain by its CDR3 amino acid sequence plus V-gene family, and excluded reads lacking a unique V-gene family. As a way to deal with suspected cross-contamination and a sequencing artifact, a later analysis dropped 592 nucleotide sequences that were highly shared and had low generation probability. In a later analysis, a clonal expansion index for each public chain was calculated from normalized within-repertoire ranks of inferred template counts. In a later analysis, generation probabilities were computed with a VDJ recombination model fitted to out-of-frame rearrangements, and the resulting probabilities were checked against IGoR. In a later analysis, TCR-TCR, TCR-HLA and TCR-CMV co-occurrence was scored with hypergeometric tests, and a repertoire-size bias correction was applied to TCR pairs. In a later analysis, false discovery rates were estimated by permuting HLA or CMV assignments 20 times. A later analysis grouped co-occurring TCRs with DBSCAN, adding TCRdist sequence similarity when clustering within HLA-allele-positive subsets. Repertoires with fewer than 30,000 or more than 120,000 public chains were left out of co-occurrence clustering, as were a few repertoires with anomalous nucleotide sharing. The table was pulled from immuneACCESS by TCRdb, which kept in-frame rearrangements only. Such tables lose some clones; where checked, under half of the loss comes from unresolved V genes, and the rest has no known cause. V, J and clone size derive from that table, while D and trimming were established from the DNA sequence. Recorded for this sample are around 100,000 clones; approximately 72% of them occurred a single time. More than 3% of the sample lies in the top ten.

This clone has only a few counts. This clone's antigen is unknown. Base qualities are not provided; no much larger clone lies one nucleotide away. The source is a woman in her forties or fifties in good health and CMV-seronegative. Sequencing used PBMCs. The rearrangement combines TRBV18 with TRBJ2-7; a tentative D match to TRBD1 spans 6 bases. The CDR3 region has the sequence CASSPSQGTSYEQYF. The DNA sequence reads TGTGCCAGCTCACCGTCGCAGGGGACCTCCTACGAGCAGTACTTC.